These 10 T cell receptor beta chains share one sample of origin, sequenced in a study of patients and donors after allogeneic stem cell transplantation. Via MiXCR, TCRdb re-called the RT-PCR reads, giving one row per CDR3 protein. The data contain about 960,000 distinct CDR3 sequences, over 15% of them singletons. The specimen sequenced was blood, either unsorted or a sorted T cell fraction (not recorded which). The receptors were sampled from a human donor who was either an allogeneic HSCT recipient or a stem cell or donor lymphocyte infusion donor (not recorded which). It is not recorded whose cells these are; they may come from a transplant donor.

V is TRBV9 and J is TRBJ2-3, with unresolved D. CDR1 is SGDLS and CDR2 is YYNGEE in the germline V gene. V lost 0 bases to trimming and J lost 2 bases, with 7 bases between them. The CDR3 runs to 14 residues. CDR3 region: CASSVAAYTDTQYF. Here the CDR3 DNA reads TGTGCCAGCAGCGTAGCGGCCTACACAGATACGCAGTATTTT.

The genes are TRBV27 and TRBJ1-5; 7 positions agree with TRBD1. The V and J ends lost 6 bases and 4 bases, in that order; junction bases with no gene match: 15. CDR3 length: 17 residues. Germline CDR1 is MNHEY and CDR2 is SMNVEV (reference sequence). CDR3 bases: TGTGCCAGCAGGGGGAAGTGGATTGGACAGGTAAATCAGCCCCAGCATTTT. Translated, it gives CASRGKWIGQVNQPQHF.

This chain connects TRBV3-1 to TRBJ2-3; TRBD2 matches 10 bases. Losses at the gene ends were 0 bases for V and 4 bases for J; bases not matched to a gene: 4. From germline, CDR1 is LGHDT and CDR2 YNNKEL (reference sequence). This CDR3 is built from 16 residues. The CDR3 coding sequence is TGTGCCAGCAGCCAAGATTTTAGCGGGGGGTCAGATACGCAGTATTTT. The encoded protein is CASSQDFSGGSDTQYF.

At least ten counts were recorded for this clonotype. The chain combines TRBV12-3 or TRBV12-4 with TRBJ1-5; D gene uncertain. V was pared by 3 bases and J by 0 bases, with 6 bases between. CDR3 length: 14 amino acids. In DNA form, the CDR3 reads TGTGCCAGCAGTTTGAGGAATAGCAATCAGCCCCAGCATTTT. Encoded protein: CASSLRNSNQPQHF.

V and J are TRBV24-1 and TRBJ2-1; TRBD2 aligns across 7 bases. With 8 bases clipped from V and 9 bases from J, the junction kept 9 bases outside the gene matches. Germline lookup yields CDR1 KGHDR and CDR2 SFDVKD. The CDR3 length is 13 residues. The DNA of the CDR3 is TGTGCCACCACCGGGACTACTGCGGGTGAGCAGTTCTTC. Translated, it gives CATTGTTAGEQFF.

This clonotype was seen only a few times. The gene calls are TRBV20-1 and TRBJ2-3, with 7 bases matching TRBD2. The germline V gene has CDR1 DFQATT and CDR2 SNEGSKA (reference sequence). The V gene end was trimmed by 5 bases and the J gene end by 7 bases; junction bases not matched to a gene: 12. CDR3 size: 14 residues. CDR3 in amino acids: CSALVGGEGNTQYF. The CDR3 DNA is TGCAGTGCTCTAGTTGGGGGGGAAGGGAATACGCAGTATTTT.

The chain joins TRBV20-1 to TRBJ2-1, with D possibly being TRBD2 (6 bases). There are 14 residues in the CDR3. The germline CDR1 and CDR2 sequences are DFQATT and SNEGSKA (reference sequence). The V end lost 3 bases, the J end lost 6 bases, and 15 bases lay between the germline ends. In DNA form, the CDR3 reads TGCAGTGCTAGGATCCCGGGAGTGGGCAATGAGCAGTTCTTC. Amino acids: CSARIPGVGNEQFF.

This clonotype was observed at least ten times. This rearrangement joins TRBV2 to TRBJ1-1; 8 bases are a match to TRBD1. CDR3 length: 15 amino acids. Germline CDR1 SNHLY, CDR2 FYNNEI. V shed 6 bases and J 1 base; nucleotides not matched to a gene: 7. The CDR3: CASSLRQGQNTEAFF. The CDR3 nucleotides are TGTGCCAGCAGCCTAAGACAGGGGCAGAACACTGAAGCTTTCTTT.

The V gene is TRBV5-5, the J gene TRBJ1-1; D not resolved. V dropped 0 bases and J dropped 6 bases, with 12 bases sitting between them. Per the germline V gene, CDR1 is SGHKS and CDR2 is YYEKEE (reference sequence). This CDR3 is 14 amino acids long. The CDR3 reads CASSLVRPSSEAFF. Written as DNA, the CDR3 is TGTGCCAGCAGCTTGGTCCGACCTAGTTCTGAAGCTTTCTTT.

A word on this clonotype: A single base separates this from a much larger clone, so it may be a read error. This chain uses TRBV16 with TRBJ1-1; TRBD1 is a possible D gene (5 bases). CDR1 and CDR2 from the germline V gene are KGHSY and FQNENV. V lost 5 bases, J lost 1 base, and 17 bases lay in between. The CDR3 covers 16 residues. This chain's CDR3 is CASSFRGGAGNTEAFF. In DNA form, the CDR3 reads TGTGCCAGCAGCTTCCGGGGAGGGGCCGGGAACACTGAAGCTTTCTTT.